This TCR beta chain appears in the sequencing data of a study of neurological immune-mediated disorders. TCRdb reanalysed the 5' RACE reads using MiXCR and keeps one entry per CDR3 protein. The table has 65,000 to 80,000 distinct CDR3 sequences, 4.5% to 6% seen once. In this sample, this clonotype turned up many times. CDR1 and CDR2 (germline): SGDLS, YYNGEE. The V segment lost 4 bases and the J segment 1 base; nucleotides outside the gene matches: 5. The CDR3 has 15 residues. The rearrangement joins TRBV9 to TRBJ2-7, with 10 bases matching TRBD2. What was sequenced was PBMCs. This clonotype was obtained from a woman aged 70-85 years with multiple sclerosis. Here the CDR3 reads CASSSGLAASYEQYF. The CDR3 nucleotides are TGTGCCAGCAGCTCTGGACTAGCGGCTTCCTACGAGCAGTACTTC.